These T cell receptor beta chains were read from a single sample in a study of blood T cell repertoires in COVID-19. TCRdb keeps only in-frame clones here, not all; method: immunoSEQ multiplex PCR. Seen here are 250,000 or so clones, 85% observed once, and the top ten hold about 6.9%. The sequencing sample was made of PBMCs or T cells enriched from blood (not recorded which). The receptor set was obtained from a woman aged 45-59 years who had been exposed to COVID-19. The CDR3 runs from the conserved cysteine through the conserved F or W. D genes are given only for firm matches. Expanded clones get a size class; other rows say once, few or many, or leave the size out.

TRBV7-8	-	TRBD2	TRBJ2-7	CASSGPSGGVHEQYF	TGTGCCAGCAGCGGGCCCAGCGGGGGAGTCCACGAGCAGTACTTC
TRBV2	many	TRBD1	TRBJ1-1	CASSEGPRTGKEAFF	TGTGCCAGCAGTGAAGGGCCGCGGACAGGGAAGGAAGCTTTCTTT
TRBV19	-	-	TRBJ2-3	CASSIAGSGTDTQYF	TGTGCCAGTAGTATAGCAGGCTCCGGCACAGATACGCAGTATTTT
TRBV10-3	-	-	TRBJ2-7	CAISEESSSYEQYF	TGTGCCATCAGTGAGGAGTCCTCCTCCTACGAGCAGTACTTC
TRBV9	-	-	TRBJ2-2	CASSAGGDPLNGELFF	TGTGCCAGCAGCGCCGGAGGGGACCCGCTAAATGGGGAGCTGTTTTTT
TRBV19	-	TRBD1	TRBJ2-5	CASSVGQAKETQYF	TGTGCCAGTAGTGTCGGACAGGCCAAAGAGACCCAGTACTTC
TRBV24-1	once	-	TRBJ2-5	CATGRRDGLGETQYF	TGTGCCACCGGGAGACGGGATGGGCTGGGGGAGACCCAGTACTTC
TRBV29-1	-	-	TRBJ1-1	CSVAVQGSRAFF	TGCAGCGTTGCCGTCCAGGGGAGTCGGGCTTTCTTT
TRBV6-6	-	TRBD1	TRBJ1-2	CASSYRTGSYGYTF	TGTGCCAGCAGTTACCGGACAGGGTCCTATGGCTACACCTTC
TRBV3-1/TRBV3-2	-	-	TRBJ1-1	CASSPSLQVPSPAFF	TGTGCCAGCAGTCCTTCCTTACAGGTTCCTAGTCCAGCTTTCTTT
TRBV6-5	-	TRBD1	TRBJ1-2	CASGPGTGFGYTF	TGTGCCAGCGGACCCGGGACAGGGTTTGGCTACACCTTC
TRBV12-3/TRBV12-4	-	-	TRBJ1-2	CASSPGRPGYTF	TGTGCCAGCAGCCCCGGCAGGCCGGGCTACACCTTC
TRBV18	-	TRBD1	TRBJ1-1	CASSSRQGGTEAFF	TGTGCCAGCTCAAGCAGACAGGGAGGAACTGAAGCTTTCTTT
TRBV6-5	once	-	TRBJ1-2	CASSYMDSYGYTF	TGTGCCAGCAGTTACATGGACAGCTATGGCTACACCTTC
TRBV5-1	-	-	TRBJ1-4	CASTRDPTNEKLFF	TGCGCCAGCACCCGGGATCCAACTAATGAAAAACTGTTTTTT
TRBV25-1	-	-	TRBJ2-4	CASSDSPQGPKNIQYF	TGTGCCAGCAGTGACTCCCCACAGGGCCCCAAAAACATTCAGTACTTC
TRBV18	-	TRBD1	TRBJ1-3	CASSPPQDWTGLYF	TGTGCCAGCTCACCACCACAAGACTGGACAGGCCTATATTTT
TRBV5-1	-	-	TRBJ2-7	CASSFTGTYEQYF	TGCGCCAGCAGCTTCACAGGCACCTACGAGCAGTACTTC
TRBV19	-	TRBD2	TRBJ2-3	CASAGTSGPSTDTQYF	TGTGCCAGTGCCGGGACTAGCGGACCAAGCACAGATACGCAGTATTTT
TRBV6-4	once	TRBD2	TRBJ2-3	CASSDGAGADTQYF	TGTGCCAGCAGTGACGGGGCGGGGGCAGATACGCAGTATTTT
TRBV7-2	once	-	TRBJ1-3	CASSGGWAGNTIYF	TGTGCCAGCAGTGGGGGGTGGGCTGGAAACACCATATATTTT
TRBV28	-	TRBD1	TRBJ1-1	CASHRPRGLHTEAFF	TGTGCCAGTCACCGCCCTAGGGGGCTCCACACTGAAGCTTTCTTT